A selection of T cell receptor beta chains follows, all from one sample in a study of T cell responses to AZD1222 COVID-19 vaccine. Here immunoSEQ multiplex PCR was the method, and the copy in TCRdb shows in-frame clones only, minus some. The table lists 90,000 to 150,000 clones, 88% of them singletons, with 3.5% to 4% in the top ten. The source was peripheral blood, collected 28 days after the second AZD1222 dose. The source is an adult who received the AZD1222 COVID-19 vaccine. Each CDR3 is given with its conserved first and last residue. D genes are given only for firm matches. Clone size appears in some rows only: once, few, many, or a class for an expanded clone.

d_call: TRBD2
j_call: TRBJ2-1
clone_size: NA
v_call: TRBV30
cdr3_nt: TGTGCCTGGGTTCCCGGGACTAGCGGGAGGCCATGGAATGAGCAGTTCTTC
cdr3_aa: CAWVPGTSGRPWNEQFF

d_call: TRBD1
j_call: TRBJ1-1
clone_size: NA
v_call: TRBV9
cdr3_nt: TGTGCCAGCAGCGTAAGACAGGGGGCAAACACTGAAGCTTTCTTT
cdr3_aa: CASSVRQGANTEAFF

d_call: TRBD1
j_call: TRBJ1-2
clone_size: once
v_call: TRBV25-1
cdr3_nt: TGTGCCAGCAGGGACCGGGACAGGTCTAACTATGGCTACACCTTC
cdr3_aa: CASRDRDRSNYGYTF

d_call: NA
j_call: TRBJ2-3
clone_size: NA
v_call: TRBV5-4
cdr3_nt: TGTGCCAGCAGCTTGATGTTCGGGGGAGGCGGCACAGATACGCAGTATTTT
cdr3_aa: CASSLMFGGGGTDTQYF

d_call: TRBD1
j_call: TRBJ1-1
clone_size: few
v_call: TRBV18
cdr3_nt: TGTGCCAGCTCACCGCCCGAGACAGGGTACACTGAAGCTTTCTTT
cdr3_aa: CASSPPETGYTEAFF

d_call: TRBD1
j_call: TRBJ1-3
clone_size: NA
v_call: TRBV5-1
cdr3_nt: TGCGCCAGCAGCTTAGGGACAGTGTTGTATGGAAACACCATATATTTT
cdr3_aa: CASSLGTVLYGNTIYF

d_call: NA
j_call: TRBJ2-2
clone_size: NA
v_call: TRBV6-5
cdr3_nt: TGTGCCAGCAGTTACTTCGGGACAAGTAACACCGGGGAGCTGTTTTTT
cdr3_aa: CASSYFGTSNTGELFF

d_call: NA
j_call: TRBJ2-7
clone_size: NA
v_call: TRBV11-3
cdr3_nt: TGTGCCAGCAGCGTCTACTCAGACTACGAGCAGTACTTC
cdr3_aa: CASSVYSDYEQYF

d_call: TRBD1
j_call: TRBJ1-1
clone_size: NA
v_call: TRBV19
cdr3_nt: TGTGCCAGTAGAGCTCTGGGACAGGGGAACACTGAAGCTTTCTTT
cdr3_aa: CASRALGQGNTEAFF

d_call: NA
j_call: TRBJ2-1
clone_size: NA
v_call: TRBV7-2
cdr3_nt: TGTGCCAGCAGCTTAGATACCGACGGAGGTTACAATGAGCAGTTCTTC
cdr3_aa: CASSLDTDGGYNEQFF

d_call: NA
j_call: TRBJ2-5
clone_size: NA
v_call: TRBV19
cdr3_nt: TGTGCCACCGATGGGGAAGAGGAGACCCAGTACTTC
cdr3_aa: CATDGEEETQYF